The T cell receptor (beta chain) under discussion was sequenced for a study of graft-versus-host responses after intestinal transplantation. Overall study: Every transplant recipient was induced with anti-thymocyte globulin, then maintained on tacrolimus and steroids for about 3 years.

As concerns this clone: The antigen remains unidentified.

Study results and caveats: Early HvG declines after transplant were associated with peak circulating GvH clone levels. Individuals who had graft-donor T cell macrochimerism had allografts that showed high graft-versus-host to host-versus-graft clonal ratios. Researchers found GvH clones in recipient marrow, and some showed up first in ileum or blood.

The ends were cut back, 0 bases at V and 1 base at J, with 6 bases in the middle. The CDR3 runs 14 residues. The germline gives CDR1 MNHEY, CDR2 SMNVEV (reference sequence). Assay used: immunoSEQ multiplex PCR; TCRdb lists only in-frame clones, some missing. The table records just over 20,000 clones, approximately 92% of them present only once. The TCR sequence derives from a human patient who received an intestinal transplant, so some T cells may come from the graft donor. V usage is TRBV27 and J usage is TRBJ1-1, with D unclear. Source: PBMCs, taken around 270 days after intestinal transplant. CDR3 sequence (DNA): TGTGCCAGCAGTTTATCGGGGAGGAACACTGAAGCTTTCTTT. It yields the protein CASSLSGRNTEAFF.